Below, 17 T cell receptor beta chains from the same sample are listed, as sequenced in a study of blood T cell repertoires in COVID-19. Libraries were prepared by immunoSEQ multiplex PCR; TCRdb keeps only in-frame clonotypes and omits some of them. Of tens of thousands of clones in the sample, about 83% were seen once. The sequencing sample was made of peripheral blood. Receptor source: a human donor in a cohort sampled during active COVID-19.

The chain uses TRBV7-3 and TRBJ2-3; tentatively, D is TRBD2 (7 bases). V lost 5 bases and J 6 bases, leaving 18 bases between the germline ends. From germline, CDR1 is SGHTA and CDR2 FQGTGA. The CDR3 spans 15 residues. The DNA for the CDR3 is TGTGCCAGCAGCCCCGGGGGGCGCGCGGGCGATACGCAGTATTTT. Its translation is CASSPGGRAGDTQYF. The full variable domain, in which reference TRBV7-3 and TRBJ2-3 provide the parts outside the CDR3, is GAGVSQTPSNKVTEKGKYVELRCDPISGHTALYWYRQSLGQGPEFLIYFQGTGAADDSGLPNDRFFAVRPEGSVSTLKIQRTERGDSAVYLCASSPGGRAGDTQYFGPGTRLTVL.

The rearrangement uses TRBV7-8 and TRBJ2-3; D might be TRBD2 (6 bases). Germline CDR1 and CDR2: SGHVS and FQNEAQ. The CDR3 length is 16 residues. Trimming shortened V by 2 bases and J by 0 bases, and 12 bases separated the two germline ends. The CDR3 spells CASSLSRAGSTDTQYF. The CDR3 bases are TGTGCCAGCAGCTTATCACGAGCGGGCAGCACAGATACGCAGTATTTT.

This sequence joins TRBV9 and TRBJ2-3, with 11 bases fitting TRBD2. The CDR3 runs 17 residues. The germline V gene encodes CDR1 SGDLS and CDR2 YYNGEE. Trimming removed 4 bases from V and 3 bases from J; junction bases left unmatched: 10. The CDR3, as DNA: TGTGCCAGCAGCAACCGCGGGACTAGCGGAAGGACAGATACGCAGTATTTT. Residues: CASSNRGTSGRTDTQYF.

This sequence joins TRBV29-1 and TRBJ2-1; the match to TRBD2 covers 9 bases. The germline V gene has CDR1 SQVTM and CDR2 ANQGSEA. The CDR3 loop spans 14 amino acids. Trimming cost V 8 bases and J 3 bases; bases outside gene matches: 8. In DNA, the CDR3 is TGCAGCCCGGGACTAGCCTCGGTCTACAATGAGCAGTTCTTC. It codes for CSPGLASVYNEQFF.

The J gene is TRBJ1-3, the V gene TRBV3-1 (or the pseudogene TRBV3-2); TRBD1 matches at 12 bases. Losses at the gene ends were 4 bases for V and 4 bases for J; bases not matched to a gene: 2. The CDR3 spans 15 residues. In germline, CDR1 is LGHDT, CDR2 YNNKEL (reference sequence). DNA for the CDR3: TGTGCCAGCAGCCGGGACAGGGGGCTAGGAAACACCATATATTTT. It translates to CASSRDRGLGNTIYF.

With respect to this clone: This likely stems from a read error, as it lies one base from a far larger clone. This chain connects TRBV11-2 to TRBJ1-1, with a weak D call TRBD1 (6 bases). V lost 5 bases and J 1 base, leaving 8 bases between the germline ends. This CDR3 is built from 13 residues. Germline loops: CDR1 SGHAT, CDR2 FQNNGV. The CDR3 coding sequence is TGTGCCAGCAGCCTACAGGGGAACACTGAAGCTTTCTTT. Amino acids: CASSLQGNTEAFF.

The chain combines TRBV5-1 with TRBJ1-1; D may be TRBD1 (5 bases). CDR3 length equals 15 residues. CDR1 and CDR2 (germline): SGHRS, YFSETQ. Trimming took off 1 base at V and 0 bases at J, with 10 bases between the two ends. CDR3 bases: TGCGCCAGCAGCTTGAACGCAGGGCTGAACACTGAAGCTTTCTTT. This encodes CASSLNAGLNTEAFF.

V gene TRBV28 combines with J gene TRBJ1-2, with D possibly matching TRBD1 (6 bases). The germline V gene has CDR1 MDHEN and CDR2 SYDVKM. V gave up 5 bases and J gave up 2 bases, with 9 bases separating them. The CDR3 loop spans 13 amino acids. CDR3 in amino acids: CASSGQGNYGYTF. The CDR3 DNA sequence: TGTGCCAGCAGTGGCCAGGGGAACTATGGCTACACCTTC.

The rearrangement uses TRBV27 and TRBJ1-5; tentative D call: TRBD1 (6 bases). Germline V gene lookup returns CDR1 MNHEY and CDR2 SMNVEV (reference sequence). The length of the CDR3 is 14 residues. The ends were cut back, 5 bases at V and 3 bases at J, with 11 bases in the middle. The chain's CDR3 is CASSPTGYNQPQHF. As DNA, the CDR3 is TGTGCCAGCAGTCCCACAGGGTACAATCAGCCCCAGCATTTT.

The CDR3, as DNA: TGTGCCAGCAGCGCCGGGGACAGGGTAAGCACTGAAGCTTTCTTT. Amino acid sequence: CASSAGDRVSTEAFF. The chain employs TRBV5-5 and TRBJ1-1; 9 bases map to TRBD1. This CDR3 comprises 15 residues. V gave up 4 bases and J gave up 4 bases; unmatched junction bases: 8. The germline V gene encodes CDR1 SGHKS and CDR2 YYEKEE (reference sequence).

Written as DNA, the CDR3 is TGTGCCAGCAGCTTGGGACTAGCGGGAGCTGGGGAGCAGTTCTTC. Translated: CASSLGLAGAGEQFF. The chain recombines TRBV7-9 with TRBJ2-1; 14 bases match TRBD2. V shed 3 bases, J shed 10 bases, and the junction held 5 bases outside the gene matches. Per germline, CDR1 SEHNR and CDR2 FQNEAQ (reference sequence). There are 15 residues in the CDR3. Variable domain in full (rest from reference TRBV7-9 and TRBJ2-1): DTGVSQNPRHKITKRGQNVTFRCDPISEHNRLYWYRQTLGQGPEFLTYFQNEAQLEKSRLLSDRFSAERPKGSFSTLEIQRTEQGDSAMYLCASSLGLAGAGEQFFGPGTRLTVL.

The CDR3 region is CASSRQGLSTDTQYF. As DNA, the CDR3 is TGTGCCAGCAGCCGACAGGGGCTGAGCACAGATACGCAGTATTTT. J is TRBJ2-3 and V is TRBV7-6; 8 bases agree with TRBD1. V lost 5 bases and J lost 0; bases outside the gene matches: 4. Germline V gene data show CDR1 as SGHVS and CDR2 as FNYEAQ. CDR3 size: 15 residues.

The DNA for the CDR3 is TGCAGTGCTAGTACTTATAGCAATCAGCCCCAGCATTTT. It translates to CSASTYSNQPQHF. J is TRBJ1-5 and V is TRBV20-1; D unclear. Trimming took off 3 bases at V and 0 bases at J, with 6 bases between the two ends. The CDR3 loop spans 13 amino acids. Germline CDR1 is DFQATT and CDR2 is SNEGSKA (reference sequence).

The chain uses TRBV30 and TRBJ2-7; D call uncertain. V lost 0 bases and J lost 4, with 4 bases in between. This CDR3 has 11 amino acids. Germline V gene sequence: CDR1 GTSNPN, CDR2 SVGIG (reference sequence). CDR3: CAWSVSYEQYF. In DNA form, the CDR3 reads TGTGCCTGGAGTGTATCTTACGAGCAGTACTTC. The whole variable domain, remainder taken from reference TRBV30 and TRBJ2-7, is SQTIHQWPATLVQPVGSPLSLECTVEGTSNPNLYWYRQAAGRGLQLLFYSVGIGQISSEVPQNLSASRPQDRQFILSSKKLLLSDSGFYLCAWSVSYEQYFGPGTRLTVT.

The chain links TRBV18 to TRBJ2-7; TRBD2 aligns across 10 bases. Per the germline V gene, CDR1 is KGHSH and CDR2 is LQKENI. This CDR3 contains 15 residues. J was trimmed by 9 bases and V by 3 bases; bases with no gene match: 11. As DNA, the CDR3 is TGTGCCAGCTCACCTCCTAGCGGGGGCTTTATTGTGCAGTACTTC. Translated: CASSPPSGGFIVQYF. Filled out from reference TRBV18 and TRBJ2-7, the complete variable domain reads NAGVMQNPRHLVRRRGQEARLRCSPMKGHSHVYWYRQLPEEGLKFMVYLQKENIIDESGMPKERFSAEFPKEGPSILRIQQVVRGDSAAYFCASSPPSGGFIVQYFGPGTRLTVT.

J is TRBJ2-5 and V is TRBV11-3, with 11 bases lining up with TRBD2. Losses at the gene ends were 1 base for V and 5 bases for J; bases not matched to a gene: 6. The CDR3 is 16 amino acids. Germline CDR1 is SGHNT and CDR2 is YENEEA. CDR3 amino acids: CASSLVLAGARETQYF. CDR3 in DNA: TGTGCCAGCAGCTTAGTACTAGCGGGGGCCAGGGAGACCCAGTACTTC. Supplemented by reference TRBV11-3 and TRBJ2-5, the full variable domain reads EAGVVQSPRYKIIEKKQPVAFWCNPISGHNTLYWYLQNLGQGPELLIRYENEEAVDDSQLPKDRFSAERLKGVDSTLKIQPAELGDSAVYLCASSLVLAGARETQYFGPGTRLLVL.

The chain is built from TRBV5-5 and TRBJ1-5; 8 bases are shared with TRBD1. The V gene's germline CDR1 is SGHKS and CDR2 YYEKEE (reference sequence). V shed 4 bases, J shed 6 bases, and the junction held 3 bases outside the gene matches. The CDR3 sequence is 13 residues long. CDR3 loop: CASSQTGVQPQHF. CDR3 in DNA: TGTGCCAGCAGCCAGACAGGGGTTCAGCCCCAGCATTTT. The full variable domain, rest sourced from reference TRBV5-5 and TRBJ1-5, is DAGVTQSPTHLIKTRGQQVTLRCSPISGHKSVSWYQQVLGQGPQFIFQYYEKEERGRGNFPDRFSARQFPNYSSELNVNALLLGDSALYLCASSQTGVQPQHFGDGTRLSIL.